Below, one T cell receptor (beta chain) is given with its context. Per the original methods: For nucleated cells, counts were estimated from reference gene primer amplification. TCRdb keeps only in-frame clones here, not all; method: immunoSEQ multiplex PCR. The V and J calls and clone size come from that table; D and trimming were worked out from the DNA. The data contain roughly 80,000 clones, 88% of them singletons. The sample originates from a study of blood T cell repertoires in COVID-19. Study summary: The origin of the acute and convalescent COVID-19 samples was the United States, Italy and Spain. The cDNA or gDNA used as material had been derived from T cells, B-cell-depleted T cells, or PBMCs.

V lost 0 bases and J 3 bases, leaving 12 bases between the germline ends. Germline CDR1 reads SGDLS; CDR2 reads YYNGEE. The CDR3 has 15 amino acids. The clonotype originates from a man between 50 and 59 years old with active COVID-19. The chain is built from TRBV9 and TRBJ1-1; D may be TRBD1 (5 bases). Sequencing input: peripheral blood. The CDR3 here is CASSVEAGMYTEAFF. DNA of the CDR3: TGTGCCAGCAGCGTAGAGGCAGGGATGTACACTGAAGCTTTCTTT.